The 23 T cell receptor beta chains below come from one sample, sequenced in a study of blood T cell repertoires in COVID-19. TCRdb's copy holds only in-frame clones and misses some; the assay was immunoSEQ multiplex PCR. The sample has roughly 100,000 clones; 70% to 90% are singletons. Sequencing was done on a sample of peripheral blood. These receptors were obtained from a human donor in a cohort sampled during active COVID-19.

V usage is TRBV20-1 and J usage is TRBJ2-5; 13 nucleotides match TRBD2. In germline, CDR1 is DFQATT, CDR2 SNEGSKA (reference sequence). The CDR3 is made up of 19 amino acids. V was clipped by 3 bases and J by 5 bases; unmatched bases: 18. CDR3 sequence: CSASDPPTSGRAFSETQYF. CDR3 nucleotides: TGCAGTGCTAGTGATCCCCCTACTAGCGGGAGGGCCTTTTCTGAGACCCAGTACTTC.

This clone has just one count. The chain links TRBV3-1 (or the pseudogene TRBV3-2) to TRBJ1-2, with 9 bases fitting TRBD1. The CDR3 totals 13 residues. Germline CDR1 reads LGHDT; CDR2 reads YNNKEL (reference sequence). V gave up 2 bases and J gave up 8 bases; unmatched junction bases: 3. CDR3 loop: CASSQNRGQGYTF. The CDR3 DNA is TGTGCCAGCAGCCAAAACAGGGGGCAGGGCTACACCTTC.

The chain recombines TRBV28 with TRBJ1-4, with TRBD1 matching over 9 bases. The CDR3 is 16 amino acids. Germline V gene sequence: CDR1 MDHEN, CDR2 SYDVKM. Trimming at V came to 5 bases and at J to 8 bases, leaving 12 bases not matched to a gene. CDR3 residues: CASSATGGTGFEKLFF. For the CDR3, the DNA is TGTGCCAGCAGTGCCACCGGAGGGACAGGGTTCGAAAAACTGTTTTTT.

The chain couples TRBV7-9 to TRBJ2-2; a weak D match, TRBD1 (6 bases). Looked up from germline, CDR1 is SEHNR and CDR2 is FQNEAQ (reference sequence). The V end was cut by 5 bases, the J end by 0 bases, with 10 bases between. The CDR3 spans 15 residues. This CDR3 is CASSPGTTNTGELFF. CDR3 nucleotides: TGTGCCAGCAGCCCCGGGACAACGAACACCGGGGAGCTGTTTTTT.

This clone was counted a single time. The CDR3 DNA follows: TGTGCCAGCAGTTTAAGTAGCGGGGGAGGATCCTACAATGAGCAGTTCTTC. It codes for CASSLSSGGGSYNEQFF. The V call is TRBV28, the J call TRBJ2-1, with 9 bases lining up with TRBD2. Per the germline V gene, CDR1 is MDHEN and CDR2 is SYDVKM. V gave up 2 bases and J gave up 1 base; unmatched junction bases: 6. The CDR3 sequence is 17 residues long.

This clone was counted once. The J gene is TRBJ1-3, the V gene TRBV7-9; D remains ambiguous. Per the germline V gene, CDR1 is SEHNR and CDR2 is FQNEAQ (reference sequence). This CDR3 is 16 amino acids long. Trimming took 2 bases from V and 2 from J, leaving 13 bases between them. For the CDR3, the DNA is TGTGCCAGCAGCTTAACCTTCGCGGGGACTGGAAACACCATATATTTT. Amino acids: CASSLTFAGTGNTIYF.

V is TRBV7-3 and J is TRBJ2-1; the match to TRBD2 covers 9 bases. The CDR3 has 14 residues. Germline CDR1 and CDR2: SGHTA and FQGTGA. V dropped 4 bases and J dropped 2; count of bases not matched to a gene: 0. CDR3 sequence: CASSSSGAYNEQFF. The CDR3 nucleotides read TGTGCCAGCAGCTCTAGCGGGGCCTACAATGAGCAGTTCTTC.

The chain recombines TRBV5-4 with TRBJ2-2; the match to TRBD2 covers 8 bases. V shed 4 bases, J shed 4 bases, and the junction held 6 bases outside the gene matches. The CDR3 length is 15 residues. From germline, CDR1 is SGHNT and CDR2 YYREEE (reference sequence). The chain's CDR3 is CASSAGGGRTGELFF. CDR3 bases: TGTGCCAGCAGCGCCGGGGGGGGGCGCACCGGGGAGCTGTTTTTT.

The chain employs TRBV5-8 and TRBJ1-1; D unclear. The CDR3 is made up of 16 amino acids. In germline, CDR1 is SGHTS, CDR2 YDEGEE. V gave up 1 base and J gave up 1 base, with 14 bases separating them. The CDR3 DNA follows: TGTGCCAGCAGCTTGTACGGCGGCTTCCCGAACACTGAAGCTTTCTTT. Translating gives CASSLYGGFPNTEAFF.

The rearrangement links TRBV2 to TRBJ2-7; TRBD2 is a possible D gene (6 bases). This CDR3 contains 17 residues. Germline-derived CDR1 and CDR2 are SNHLY and FYNNEI. Trimming left V 2 bases short and J 2 bases short, with 19 bases between. The CDR3 here is CASSEPGTYEVPYEQYF. The CDR3 DNA is TGTGCCAGCAGTGAACCCGGGACTTATGAAGTTCCCTACGAGCAGTACTTC.

The chain recombines TRBV6-5 with TRBJ1-5, with no clear D. CDR1 is MNHEY, CDR2 SVGAGI, per germline. V was pared by 6 bases and J by 4 bases, with 7 bases between. The length of the CDR3 is 12 residues. The CDR3 region has the DNA TGTGCCAGCAGGGCAGATAATCAGCCCCAGCATTTT. This sequence encodes CASRADNQPQHF.

The chain joins TRBV11-2 to TRBJ2-7; no firm D call. Germline CDR1 reads SGHAT; CDR2 reads FQNNGV. This CDR3 comprises 15 residues. The ends were cut back, 0 bases at V and 7 bases at J, with 16 bases in the middle. The CDR3 region has the DNA TGTGCCAGCAGCTTAGATCAGGTGCAATCCTCGGAGCAGTACTTC. This gives the protein CASSLDQVQSSEQYF.

The V call is TRBV5-5, the J call TRBJ2-1; tentatively, D is TRBD1 (6 bases). V gave up 4 bases and J gave up 1 base, with 9 bases separating them. This CDR3 is built from 14 residues. The germline V gene has CDR1 SGHKS and CDR2 YYEKEE (reference sequence). The CDR3 loop is CASSARGSYNEQFF. The DNA for the CDR3 is TGTGCCAGCAGCGCCAGGGGTTCCTACAATGAGCAGTTCTTC.

The chain is built from TRBV18 and TRBJ2-5, with 10 bases fitting TRBD2. Germline CDR1 reads KGHSH; CDR2 reads LQKENI. The CDR3 is 15 residues long. Trimming at V came to 3 bases and at J to 6 bases, leaving 7 bases not matched to a gene. Here the CDR3 DNA reads TGTGCCAGCTCACCGTCAAGCGGGGGGGGGAAGACCCAGTACTTC. Translating it yields CASSPSSGGGKTQYF.

The rearrangement joins TRBV7-9 to TRBJ2-7, with D possibly TRBD1 on 6 matching bases. The CDR3 covers 13 residues. V gave up 2 bases and J gave up 6 bases, with 11 bases separating them. Germline V gene sequence: CDR1 SEHNR, CDR2 FQNEAQ (reference sequence). The CDR3 DNA sequence: TGTGCCAGCAGCTTATCGGCAGGGGTCGAGCAGTACTTC. Its translation: CASSLSAGVEQYF.

This chain links TRBV6-1 with TRBJ1-4; a weak D match, TRBD1 (6 bases). The CDR3 length is 15 residues. The V gene's germline CDR1 is MNHNS and CDR2 SASEGT. V lost 0 bases and J 9 bases, leaving 14 bases between the germline ends. The DNA of the CDR3 is TGTGCCAGCAGTGAAGCGGGGGCTGTCAGGAAAAAACTGTTTTTT. Protein product: CASSEAGAVRKKLFF.

The rearrangement joins TRBV25-1 to TRBJ2-1; D unresolved. The CDR3 has 12 residues. V lost 2 bases, J lost 11 bases, and 10 bases lay in between. Germline V CDR1 and CDR2: MGHDK, SYGVNS. CDR3 sequence reads: CASSEGERQQFF. The CDR3 DNA reads as TGTGCCAGCAGTGAAGGAGAAAGGCAGCAGTTCTTC.

This clone is medium-sized. The chain employs TRBV28 and TRBJ2-1, with 8 bases aligning to TRBD2. Trimming cost V 7 bases and J 2 bases; bases outside gene matches: 7. Germline CDR1 is MDHEN and CDR2 is SYDVKM. The CDR3 consists of 15 residues. CDR3: CASTYSGIPYNEQFF. The CDR3 DNA sequence: TGTGCCAGCACTTATAGCGGGATTCCCTACAATGAGCAGTTCTTC.

The CDR3 sequence is CASNQPGGTGHSGGYTF. CDR3 sequence (DNA): TGTGCCAGCAACCAACCCGGGGGGACAGGGCACTCAGGGGGCTACACCTTC. The V gene is TRBV7-9, the J gene TRBJ1-2; the match to TRBD1 covers 9 bases. The CDR3 extends over 17 amino acids. V trimming: 7 bases; J trimming: 8 bases; junction bases outside the gene matches: 20. Germline V lookup: CDR1 SEHNR, CDR2 FQNEAQ (reference sequence).

This sequence joins TRBV18 and TRBJ2-7; D is possibly TRBD1 (6 bases). Germline V gene data show CDR1 as KGHSH and CDR2 as LQKENI. Trimming took 3 bases from V and 5 from J, leaving 11 bases between them. This CDR3 has 13 amino acids. In nucleotides, the CDR3 is TGTGCCAGCTCACCCCACTCAGGGGACGAGCAGTACTTC. Translation gives CASSPHSGDEQYF.

The V call is TRBV6-5, the J call TRBJ1-1, with 10 bases aligning to TRBD1. Germline CDR1 is MNHEY and CDR2 is SVGAGI. The CDR3 sequence is 15 residues long. V trimming: 2 bases; J trimming: 7 bases; junction bases outside the gene matches: 7. As DNA, the CDR3 is TGTGCCAGCAGTTACGGGACAGGGGCTTCTGGTGAAGCTTTCTTT. It yields the protein CASSYGTGASGEAFF.

V is TRBV7-9 and J is TRBJ1-3, with TRBD1 as a possible D gene (6 bases). Germline CDR1 reads SEHNR; CDR2 reads FQNEAQ (reference sequence). CDR3 length: 13 amino acids. V was pared by 6 bases and J by 2 bases, with 8 bases between. In nucleotides, the CDR3 is TGTGCCAGCAGACAGGGCGCTGGAAACACCATATATTTT. It codes for CASRQGAGNTIYF.

The chain employs TRBV4-1 and TRBJ2-7; 12 positions agree with TRBD2. J was trimmed by 4 bases and V by 0 bases; bases with no gene match: 16. From germline, CDR1 is MGHRA and CDR2 YSYEKL. The CDR3 runs to 20 residues. The CDR3 protein is CASSQDRASGGDLVFYEQYF. The CDR3 coding sequence is TGCGCCAGCAGCCAAGATCGGGCTAGCGGGGGGGACCTTGTTTTTTACGAGCAGTACTTC.